Each of the 3 T cell receptor beta chains below was sequenced from the same sample in a study of blood T cells in healthy people across ages. Using a J-beta primer mix together with a sample-barcoded 5' primer, a second PCR was run for about 6 to 11 cycles. MiXCR, applied by TCRdb to the 5' RACE reads, yields one record per CDR3 protein. The repertoire has fewer than 700,000 distinct CDR3 sequences, under 55% of them found once; the top ten carry approximately 23%. The source material was blood. All receptors derive from a man aged 80 or over in good health.

The V gene is TRBV10-3, the J gene TRBJ2-6; 9 nucleotides match TRBD1. This CDR3 contains 17 residues. CDR1 and CDR2 from the germline V gene are ENHRY and SYGVKD. Trimming removed 6 bases from V and 1 base from J; junction bases left unmatched: 7. The CDR3 spells CAIRPGTGNSGANVLTF. CDR3 in DNA: TGTGCCATCAGGCCCGGGACAGGGAATTCTGGGGCCAACGTCCTGACTTTC.

The chain employs TRBV29-1 and TRBJ2-7; D perhaps matches TRBD1 (5 bases). Trimming pared 0 bases from V and 0 bases from J, leaving 6 bases between. CDR3 length: 13 residues. The germline V gene encodes CDR1 SQVTM and CDR2 ANQGSEA. The CDR3 DNA sequence: TGCAGCGTTGAAGATCAGGGCTCCTACGAGCAGTACTTC. Amino acids: CSVEDQGSYEQYF.

The CDR3 reads CASSRTLGGELFF. CDR3 DNA sequence: TGTGCCAGCAGCCGAACCCTGGGGGGGGAGCTGTTTTTT. The chain has TRBV7-3 and TRBJ2-2; D remains ambiguous. This CDR3 contains 13 residues. Trimming shortened V by 5 bases and J by 8 bases, and 12 bases separated the two germline ends. The V gene's germline CDR1 is SGHTA and CDR2 FQGTGA.